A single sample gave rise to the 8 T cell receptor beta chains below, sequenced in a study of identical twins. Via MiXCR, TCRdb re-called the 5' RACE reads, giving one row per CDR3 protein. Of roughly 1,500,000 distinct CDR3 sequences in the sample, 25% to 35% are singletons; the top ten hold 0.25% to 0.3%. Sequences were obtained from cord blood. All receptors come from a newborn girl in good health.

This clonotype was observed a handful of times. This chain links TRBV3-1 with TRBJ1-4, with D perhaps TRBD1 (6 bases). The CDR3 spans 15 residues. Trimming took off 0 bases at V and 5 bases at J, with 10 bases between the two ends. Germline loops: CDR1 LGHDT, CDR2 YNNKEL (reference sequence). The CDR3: CASSQEGAGNEKLFF. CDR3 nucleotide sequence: TGTGCCAGCAGCCAAGAGGGGGCGGGGAATGAAAAACTGTTTTTT.

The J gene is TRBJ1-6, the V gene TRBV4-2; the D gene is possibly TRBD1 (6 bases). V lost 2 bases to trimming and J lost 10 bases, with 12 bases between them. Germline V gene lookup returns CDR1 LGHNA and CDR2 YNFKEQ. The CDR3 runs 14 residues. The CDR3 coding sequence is TGTGCCAGCAGCCAAAACAGGGTTAGCTCACCCCTCCACTTT. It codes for CASSQNRVSSPLHF.

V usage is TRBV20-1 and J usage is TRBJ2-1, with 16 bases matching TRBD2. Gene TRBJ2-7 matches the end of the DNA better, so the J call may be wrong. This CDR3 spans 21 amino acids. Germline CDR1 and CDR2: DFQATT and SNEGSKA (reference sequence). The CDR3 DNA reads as TGCAGTGCTCCCAAACCAATCCCGGGACTAGCGGGGGGGCTCTCCTACAATGAGCAGTACTTC. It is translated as CSAPKPIPGLAGGLSYNEQYF.

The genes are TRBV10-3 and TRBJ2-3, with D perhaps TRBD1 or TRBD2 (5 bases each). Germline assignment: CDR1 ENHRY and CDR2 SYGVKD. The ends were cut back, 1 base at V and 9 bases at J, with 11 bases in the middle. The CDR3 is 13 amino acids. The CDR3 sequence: CAISEYSGDTQYF. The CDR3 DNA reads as TGTGCCATCAGTGAGTACTCCGGGGACACGCAGTATTTT.

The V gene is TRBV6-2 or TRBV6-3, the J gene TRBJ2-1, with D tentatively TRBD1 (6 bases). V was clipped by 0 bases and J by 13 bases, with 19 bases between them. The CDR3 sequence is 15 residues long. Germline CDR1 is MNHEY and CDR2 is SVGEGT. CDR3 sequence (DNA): TGTGCCAGCAGTTACTCTACCGGACAGATCAGGTTCCAGTTCTTC. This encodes CASSYSTGQIRFQFF.

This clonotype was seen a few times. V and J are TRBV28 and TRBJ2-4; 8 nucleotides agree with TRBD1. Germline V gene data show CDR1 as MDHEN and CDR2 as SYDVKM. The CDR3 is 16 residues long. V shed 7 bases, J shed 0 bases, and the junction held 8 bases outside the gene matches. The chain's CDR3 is CASTEDRALAKNIQYF. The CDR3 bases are TGTGCCAGCACCGAGGACAGGGCTCTAGCCAAAAACATTCAGTACTTC.

In DNA, the CDR3 is TGTGCCAGTAAGGACCCAGGGGGGAACAATGAGCAGTTCTTC. Its translation is CASKDPGGNNEQFF. V gene TRBV19 combines with J gene TRBJ2-1; tentatively, D is TRBD1 (7 bases). This CDR3 is built from 14 residues. Looked up from germline, CDR1 is LNHDA and CDR2 is SQIVND (reference sequence). Trimming stripped 7 bases from V and 5 bases from J, with 15 bases between.

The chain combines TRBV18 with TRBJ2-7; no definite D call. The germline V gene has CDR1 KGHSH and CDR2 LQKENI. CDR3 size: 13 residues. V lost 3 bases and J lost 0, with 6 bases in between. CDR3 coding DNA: TGTGCCAGCTCACCGTCCCTCTCCTACGAGCAGTACTTC. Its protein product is CASSPSLSYEQYF.